A selection of T cell receptor beta chains follows, all from one sample in a study of blood T cell repertoires in COVID-19. Profiled with immunoSEQ multiplex PCR; TCRdb holds only in-frame clones, not every one. This table has about 140,000 clones, 80% to 90% appearing once. Sequenced sample: peripheral blood. Receptor source: a man aged 55 to 69 with active or convalescent COVID-19. The CDR3 runs from the conserved cysteine through the conserved F or W. The D gene is left open where the match is weak. The listing skips clone size in some rows; elsewhere it reads once, few, many or a size class.

CDR3aa | CDR3nt | abundance | d_gene | j_gene | v_gene | len
CASSFGTGGKLFF | TGTGCCAGCAGCTTCGGTACAGGGGGAAAACTGTTTTTT | . | TRBD1 | TRBJ1-4 | TRBV5-6 | 13
CASSQVFGGADYGYTF | TGTGCCAGCAGCCAAGTGTTCGGGGGGGCGGACTATGGCTACACCTTC | . | . | TRBJ1-2 | TRBV14 | 16
CASSQVTITGGYGYTF | TGCGCCAGCAGCCAAGTAACCATCACAGGGGGTTATGGCTACACCTTC | . | TRBD1 | TRBJ1-2 | TRBV4-1 | 16
CASSPGGEQFF | TGTGCCAGCAGCCCGGGGGGTGAGCAGTTCTTC | . | TRBD2 | TRBJ2-1 | TRBV9 | 11
CASSDNYRDSPLHF | TGTGCCAGCAGTGATAACTACAGGGATTCACCCCTCCACTTT | . | . | TRBJ1-6 | TRBV6-1 | 14
CASSQRRVLNTGELFF | TGTGCCAGCAGCCAGCGGAGGGTCCTGAACACCGGGGAGCTGTTTTTT | . | . | TRBJ2-2 | TRBV14 | 16
CASSLIPQGALRRETQYF | TGCGCCAGCAGCTTGATTCCCCAGGGGGCGCTGAGACGAGAGACCCAGTACTTC | . | TRBD1 | TRBJ2-5 | TRBV5-1 | 18
CASRTSLGTYNEQFF | TGTGCCAGTAGGACTAGCTTGGGGACCTACAATGAGCAGTTCTTC | . | TRBD2 | TRBJ2-1 | TRBV27 | 15
CASTGGYGYTF | TGTGCCAGCACAGGGGGCTATGGCTACACCTTC | . | TRBD1 | TRBJ1-2 | TRBV27 | 11
CASSRRAGGPSEQYF | TGTGCCAGCAGCCGGCGAGCGGGAGGGCCCTCCGAGCAGTACTTC | . | TRBD2 | TRBJ2-7 | TRBV11-3 | 15
CASSRGPEAFF | TGTGCCAGCAGCCGAGGGCCTGAAGCTTTCTTT | . | . | TRBJ1-1 | TRBV3-1/TRBV3-2 | 11
CATSDSGLSNTGELFF | TGTGCCACCAGTGATTCGGGACTTTCGAACACCGGGGAGCTGTTTTTT | . | . | TRBJ2-2 | TRBV24-1 | 16
CASSLAAGGNQPQHF | TGCGCCAGCAGCTTGGCGGCAGGGGGCAATCAGCCCCAGCATTTT | . | . | TRBJ1-5 | TRBV5-1 | 15
CASSDRLAGATGELFF | TGTGCCAGCAGCGACCGACTAGCGGGCGCGACCGGGGAGCTGTTTTTT | medium-sized | TRBD2 | TRBJ2-2 | TRBV9 | 16
CASSSRTGWLYGYTF | TGTGCCAGCAGCTCAAGGACAGGGTGGCTCTATGGCTACACCTTC | . | TRBD1 | TRBJ1-2 | TRBV7-8 | 15
CASSLIPGDTEAFF | TGTGCCAGCAGTTTAATTCCGGGAGACACTGAAGCTTTCTTT | once | . | TRBJ1-1 | TRBV28 | 14
CASSPPPGVKNEQFF | TGTGCCAGCAGTCCTCCCCCGGGAGTTAAGAATGAGCAGTTCTTC | . | . | TRBJ2-1 | TRBV28 | 15
CASSRTGGGNQPQHF | TGTGCCAGCAGCAGGACAGGGGGTGGCAATCAGCCCCAGCATTTT | . | TRBD1 | TRBJ1-5 | TRBV7-9 | 15
CASSLAAGTNTGELFF | TGTGCCAGCAGCTTAGCAGCGGGTACGAACACCGGGGAGCTGTTTTTT | . | . | TRBJ2-2 | TRBV7-9 | 16
CATNGTGRAGNTIYF | TGTGCCACCAACGGGACAGGTAGAGCAGGAAACACCATATATTTT | . | TRBD1 | TRBJ1-3 | TRBV24-1 | 15
CAISESLGLKETQYF | TGTGCCATCAGTGAGTCGCTTGGACTAAAAGAGACCCAGTACTTC | . | . | TRBJ2-5 | TRBV10-3 | 15
CASSPSQGVNTGELFF | TGTGCCAGCAGTCCCTCCCAGGGGGTGAACACCGGGGAGCTGTTTTTT | few | TRBD1 | TRBJ2-2 | TRBV28 | 16
CSVGQGNHEQYF | TGCAGCGTTGGACAGGGGAATCACGAGCAGTACTTC | once | TRBD1 | TRBJ2-7 | TRBV29-1 | 12
CASSSDRDSLNEKLFF | TGTGCCAGCAGTTCAGACCGGGACAGCCTTAATGAAAAACTGTTTTTT | . | TRBD1 | TRBJ1-4 | TRBV5-4 | 16
CASSSDSGNTIYF | TGTGCCAGCAGCTCCGACAGCGGAAACACCATATATTTT | . | . | TRBJ1-3 | TRBV13 | 13
CASSKGGGAMLETQYF | TGTGCCAGCAGCAAGGGGGGAGGGGCTATGTTAGAGACCCAGTACTTC | . | . | TRBJ2-5 | TRBV9 | 16
CASSHGQGLGNTEAFF | TGTGCCAGCAGTCACGGACAGGGTTTGGGGAACACTGAAGCTTTCTTT | . | TRBD1 | TRBJ1-1 | TRBV27 | 16
CATSRDPSLTDTQYF | TGTGCCACCAGCAGAGATCCGTCTTTAACAGATACGCAGTATTTT | . | . | TRBJ2-3 | TRBV15 | 15
CASSEMGTDTDTQYF | TGTGCCAGCAGCGAAATGGGGACAGACACAGATACGCAGTATTTT | few | TRBD1 | TRBJ2-3 | TRBV5-6 | 15
CATGQGLGSPLHF | TGTGCCACCGGACAGGGGTTGGGTTCACCCCTCCACTTT | . | TRBD1 | TRBJ1-6 | TRBV7-9 | 13
CASSTNAGKQFF | TGTGCCAGCAGCACAAACGCGGGTAAACAGTTCTTC | . | . | TRBJ2-1 | TRBV11-3 | 12